What follows are 28 T cell receptor beta chains derived from one specimen sequenced in a study of T-cell reconstitution after alpha-beta-depleted transplantation in children. It was with unique molecular identifiers that the TCRbeta library was prepared. MiXCR, applied by TCRdb to the PCR reads, yields one record per CDR3 protein. The sample contains 250,000 to 300,000 distinct CDR3 sequences, 9.9% of which appear only once. The sequences come from PBMCs from the stem cell graft donor, collected from the stem cell graft. All receptors come from a human donor who donated a stem cell graft to a child with SCID.

This clonotype was observed at least ten times. The genes are TRBV5-1 and TRBJ2-1; the D is unclear. V lost 2 bases to trimming and J lost 1 base, with 1 base between them. The CDR3 is 12 residues long. Germline V gene data show CDR1 as SGHRS and CDR2 as YFSETQ. CDR3: CASSFSYNEQFF. CDR3 DNA sequence: TGCGCCAGCAGCTTTTCCTACAATGAGCAGTTCTTC. Full variable domain (rest looked up from reference TRBV5-1 and TRBJ2-1): KAGVTQTPRYLIKTRGQQVTLSCSPISGHRSVSWYQQTPGQGLQFLFEYFSETQRNKGNFPGRFSGRQFSNSRSEMNVSTLELGDSALYLCASSFSYNEQFFGPGTRLTVL.

This clonotype was recorded a few times. The chain has TRBV6-2 or TRBV6-3 and TRBJ1-6; D unresolved. Trimming took off 2 bases at V and 5 bases at J, with 13 bases between the two ends. Germline CDR1 reads MNHEY; CDR2 reads SVGEGT. CDR3 size: 16 residues. DNA for the CDR3: TGTGCCAGCAGTTACGTGGCAGGCGAGAATAATTCACCCCTCCACTTT. It codes for CASSYVAGENNSPLHF.

This clonotype showed up many times. The chain carries TRBV2 and TRBJ2-1; 9 nucleotides agree with TRBD1. J was trimmed by 2 bases and V by 8 bases; bases with no gene match: 13. The CDR3 length is 17 residues. Germline V CDR1 and CDR2: SNHLY, FYNNEI. CDR3 sequence reads: CASWNRQGVPTYNEQFF. As DNA, the CDR3 is TGTGCCAGCTGGAATCGACAGGGGGTTCCTACCTACAATGAGCAGTTCTTC.

This chain uses TRBV10-3 with TRBJ2-2; TRBD2 aligns across 10 bases. The V segment lost 6 bases and the J segment 5 bases; nucleotides outside the gene matches: 3. This CDR3 region has 14 residues. CDR1 ENHRY and CDR2 SYGVKD come from the germline V gene. The CDR3 DNA reads TGTGCCATCAGGAATAGCGGGGGGACCGGGGAGCTGTTTTTT. Translating it yields CAIRNSGGTGELFF.

This clonotype was seen at least ten times. The rearrangement uses TRBV10-3 and TRBJ2-1; the match to TRBD2 covers 11 bases. Trimming cost V 3 bases and J 8 bases; bases outside gene matches: 9. The CDR3 sequence is 16 residues long. Germline lookup yields CDR1 ENHRY and CDR2 SYGVKD. The CDR3 nucleotides are TGTGCCATCAGTGAACCTCTAGCGGGGGGTGGTGATGAGCAGTTCTTC. Amino acids: CAISEPLAGGGDEQFF.

The V and J genes are TRBV12-3 or TRBV12-4 and TRBJ1-1; D is unclear. V shed 5 bases and J shed 5 bases, with 12 bases lying between them. This CDR3 spans 13 amino acids. The CDR3 sequence: CASSTSFRTEAFF. CDR3 coding DNA: TGTGCCAGCAGTACATCCTTCCGGACTGAAGCTTTCTTT.

There are a few counts of this clonotype. The chain joins TRBV20-1 to TRBJ2-3, with D possibly being TRBD2 (6 bases). Trimming shortened V by 8 bases and J by 6 bases, and 15 bases separated the two germline ends. This CDR3 contains 12 residues. Per germline, CDR1 DFQATT and CDR2 SNEGSKA (reference sequence). In nucleotides, the CDR3 is TGCAGTCGAGGTTCAAGCGGGGATACGCAGTATTTT. It yields the protein CSRGSSGDTQYF.

This clonotype occurred many times. The rearrangement joins TRBV12-3 or TRBV12-4 to TRBJ2-7; D might be TRBD1 (6 bases). V shed 3 bases and J shed 6 bases, with 12 bases lying between them. The CDR3 extends over 13 amino acids. DNA of the CDR3: TGTGCCAGCAGTTTGGCAGGGGCTGGCGAGCAGTACTTC. It translates to CASSLAGAGEQYF.

The J gene is TRBJ1-5, the V gene TRBV6-1, with 8 bases fitting TRBD1. The CDR3 sequence is 15 residues long. Per germline, CDR1 MNHNS and CDR2 SASEGT. V gave up 4 bases and J gave up 2 bases; unmatched junction bases: 4. The CDR3 DNA reads as TGTGCCAGCAGTGCAGGGGGCCTGGGCAATCAGCCCCAGCATTTT. Translating gives CASSAGGLGNQPQHF.

The rearrangement links TRBV27 to TRBJ2-7; D could derive from TRBD1 or TRBD2 (5 bases each). The germline V and J ends were trimmed by 1 base and 3 bases, with 13 bases remaining between them. The CDR3 is 15 amino acids. Germline V CDR1 and CDR2: MNHEY, SMNVEV (reference sequence). The CDR3 spells CASSLYGDGVYEQYF. The CDR3 DNA follows: TGTGCCAGCAGTTTATACGGGGACGGAGTCTACGAGCAGTACTTC.

This clonotype was detected a few times. The chain couples TRBV3-1 to TRBJ2-1; 8 bases line up with TRBD1. Unmatched junction bases numbered 12, after V lost 0 bases and J lost 5 bases. Looked up from germline, CDR1 is LGHDT and CDR2 is YNNKEL (reference sequence). The CDR3 is 18 amino acids. This CDR3 is CASSQDSPTGGIHNEQFF. CDR3 bases: TGTGCCAGCAGCCAAGATTCTCCCACAGGGGGGATTCACAATGAGCAGTTCTTC.

This clonotype was picked up a small number of times. The genes are TRBV12-5 and TRBJ2-1, with TRBD2 matching over 11 bases. V dropped 6 bases and J dropped 7; count of bases not matched to a gene: 8. The CDR3 length is 15 residues. From germline, CDR1 is LGHNT and CDR2 FRNRAP. Here the CDR3 reads CASGPLAGGHNEQFF. The CDR3, as DNA: TGTGCTAGTGGCCCTTTAGCGGGGGGGCATAATGAGCAGTTCTTC.

The genes are TRBV6-1 and TRBJ2-7; D is possibly TRBD1 or TRBD2 (5 bases each). Germline CDR1 MNHNS, CDR2 SASEGT. The ends were cut back, 7 bases at V and 1 base at J, with 17 bases in the middle. The CDR3 contains 15 residues. CDR3 protein: CASNEGQSSSYEQYF. In DNA, the CDR3 is TGTGCCAGCAACGAGGGGCAGAGTAGTTCCTACGAGCAGTACTTC.

The chain couples TRBV7-9 to TRBJ2-3, with D perhaps TRBD1 (6 bases). The CDR3 runs 14 residues. Trimming shortened V by 5 bases and J by 6 bases, and 15 bases separated the two germline ends. Per germline, CDR1 SEHNR and CDR2 FQNEAQ (reference sequence). The CDR3 nucleotides read TGTGCCAGCAGCATGGGACATGGATTTGATACGCAGTATTTT. Translating it yields CASSMGHGFDTQYF.

This clonotype was seen a handful of times. The V gene is TRBV12-3 or TRBV12-4, the J gene TRBJ2-3; 7 nucleotides match TRBD2. The CDR3 contains 12 residues. V lost 4 bases and J lost 7; bases outside the gene matches: 2. CDR3 loop: CASSWEGNTQYF. CDR3 bases: TGTGCCAGCAGTTGGGAGGGGAATACGCAGTATTTT.

This chain links TRBV29-1 with TRBJ1-2, with 7 bases matching TRBD1. CDR1 and CDR2 from the germline V gene are SQVTM and ANQGSEA. The CDR3 spans 13 residues. Trimming removed 7 bases from V and 1 base from J; junction bases left unmatched: 6. CDR3 nucleotides: TGCAGCGCCGTTGACAGGGTTAACTATGGCTACACCTTC. It translates to CSAVDRVNYGYTF.

The V and J genes are TRBV29-1 and TRBJ1-6, with TRBD1 identical over 8 bases. The germline V gene has CDR1 SQVTM and CDR2 ANQGSEA. V trimming: 2 bases; J trimming: 5 bases; junction bases outside the gene matches: 2. This CDR3 has 14 residues. CDR3 loop: CSVERQGHNSPLHF. The CDR3 bases are TGCAGCGTTGAAAGACAGGGGCATAATTCACCCCTCCACTTT.

This clonotype was seen only a few times. The chain combines TRBV9 with TRBJ1-1; maybe TRBD1 (5 bases). Germline V gives CDR1 SGDLS, CDR2 YYNGEE. V dropped 0 bases and J dropped 0 bases, with 9 bases sitting between them. The CDR3 has 15 residues. The CDR3 DNA reads as TGTGCCAGCAGCGTAGCAGACAGCATGAACACTGAAGCTTTCTTT. The encoded protein is CASSVADSMNTEAFF.

The gene calls are TRBV29-1 and TRBJ2-6; no clear D. V was cut by 5 bases and J by 2 bases, with 13 bases left in between. The CDR3 covers 15 residues. Germline CDR1 is SQVTM and CDR2 is ANQGSEA. The CDR3 region is CSVSWGMPGANVLTF. CDR3 coding DNA: TGCAGCGTTTCGTGGGGTATGCCTGGGGCCAACGTCCTGACTTTC.

This clonotype has a handful of counts. The CDR3 sequence is CSAPDGGYSYEQYF. As DNA, the CDR3 is TGCAGTGCTCCCGACGGGGGTTACTCCTACGAGCAGTACTTC. The J gene is TRBJ2-7, the V gene TRBV20-1; perhaps TRBD2 as D (6 bases). V lost 5 bases and J lost 0, with 14 bases in between. The CDR3 spans 14 residues. CDR1 is DFQATT, CDR2 SNEGSKA, per germline (reference sequence).

This sequence joins TRBV20-1 and TRBJ1-5, with D maybe TRBD1 (6 bases). The CDR3 has 15 amino acids. V was cut by 3 bases and J by 0 bases, with 12 bases left in between. Germline V gene sequence: CDR1 DFQATT, CDR2 SNEGSKA (reference sequence). The CDR3 sequence: CSARDRHYSNQPQHF. The CDR3 DNA sequence: TGCAGTGCTAGGGACAGACATTATAGCAATCAGCCCCAGCATTTT.

In its sample, this clonotype was seen a few times. The chain links TRBV9 to TRBJ1-1; TRBD1 might be the D (6 bases). This CDR3 spans 15 amino acids. The germline gives CDR1 SGDLS, CDR2 YYNGEE. The V end lost 3 bases, the J end lost 6 bases, and 18 bases lay between the germline ends. CDR3 in amino acids: CASSASRDNDPEAFF. The DNA for the CDR3 is TGTGCCAGCAGCGCTAGTCGGGACAATGACCCTGAAGCTTTCTTT.

The chain has TRBV4-1 and TRBJ2-7; 7 bases are shared with TRBD1. After removal of 3 bases from V and 3 bases from J, the junction contained 8 bases not matched to a gene. Germline lookup yields CDR1 MGHRA and CDR2 YSYEKL. The CDR3 is 15 amino acids. The CDR3 is CASSQPGQPDYEQYF. The CDR3 DNA follows: TGCGCCAGCAGCCAGCCGGGACAGCCCGACTACGAGCAGTACTTC.

The V gene is TRBV15, the J gene TRBJ2-5; D possibly corresponds to TRBD1 (5 bases). Germline-derived CDR1 and CDR2 are LNHNV and YYDKDF (reference sequence). The CDR3 runs 12 residues. The ends were cut back, 5 bases at V and 5 bases at J, with 9 bases in the middle. The CDR3 region has the DNA TGTGCCACCAGCTTTAAGGGGGAGACCCAGTACTTC. Its translation: CATSFKGETQYF.

V gene TRBV29-1 combines with J gene TRBJ1-1; D not resolved. V gave up 0 bases and J gave up 1 base, with 6 bases separating them. Per the germline V gene, CDR1 is SQVTM and CDR2 is ANQGSEA. This CDR3 spans 13 amino acids. In nucleotides, the CDR3 is TGCAGCGTTGAAGATGAAACGAACACTGAAGCTTTCTTT. Translated, it gives CSVEDETNTEAFF.

This clonotype came up many times. This sequence joins TRBV14 and TRBJ2-7; D remains unclear. Trimming left V 1 base short and J 6 bases short, with 10 bases between. Germline V gene lookup returns CDR1 SGHDN and CDR2 FVKESK. This CDR3 is built from 13 residues. The CDR3 loop is CASSQAFGFEQYF. CDR3 coding DNA: TGTGCCAGCAGCCAAGCATTTGGTTTCGAGCAGTACTTC.

The CDR3 spells CASSHSGQGATDTQYF. The CDR3 DNA reads as TGTGCCAGCAGTCACTCGGGACAGGGGGCAACAGATACGCAGTATTTT. The chain has TRBV12-3 or TRBV12-4 and TRBJ2-3, with TRBD1 identical over 12 bases. Unmatched junction bases numbered 6, after V lost 5 bases and J lost 3 bases. The CDR3 is 16 amino acids.

The chain joins TRBV12-3 or TRBV12-4 to TRBJ1-6; D possibly corresponds to TRBD1 (6 bases). The CDR3 runs 14 residues. The ends were cut back, 2 bases at V and 14 bases at J, with 16 bases in the middle. In nucleotides, the CDR3 is TGTGCCAGCAGTTTAAAGGGGCAAGGGGGGTCCCTCCACTTT. Residues: CASSLKGQGGSLHF.